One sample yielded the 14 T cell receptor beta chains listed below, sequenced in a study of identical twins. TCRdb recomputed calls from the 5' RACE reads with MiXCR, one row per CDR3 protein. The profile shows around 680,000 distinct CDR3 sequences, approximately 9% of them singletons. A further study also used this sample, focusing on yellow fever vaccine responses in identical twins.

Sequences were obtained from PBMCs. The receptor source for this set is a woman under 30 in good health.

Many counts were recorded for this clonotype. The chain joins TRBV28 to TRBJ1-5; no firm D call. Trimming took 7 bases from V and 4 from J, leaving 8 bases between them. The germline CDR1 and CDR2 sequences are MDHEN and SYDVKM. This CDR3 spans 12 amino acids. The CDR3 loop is CASTPQNQPQHF. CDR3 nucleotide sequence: TGTGCCAGCACCCCCCAGAATCAGCCCCAGCATTTT. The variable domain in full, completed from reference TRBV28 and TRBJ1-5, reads DVKVTQSSRYLVKRTGEKVFLECVQDMDHENMFWYRQDPGLGLRLIYFSYDVKMKEKGDIPEGYSVSREKKERFSLILESASTNQTSMYLCASTPQNQPQHFGDGTRLSIL.

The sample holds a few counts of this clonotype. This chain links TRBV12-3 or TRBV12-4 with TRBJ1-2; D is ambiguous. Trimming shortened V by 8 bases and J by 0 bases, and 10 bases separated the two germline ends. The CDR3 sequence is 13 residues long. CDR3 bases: TGTGCCAGCGGCACTAAGGCTAACTATGGCTACACCTTC. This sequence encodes CASGTKANYGYTF.

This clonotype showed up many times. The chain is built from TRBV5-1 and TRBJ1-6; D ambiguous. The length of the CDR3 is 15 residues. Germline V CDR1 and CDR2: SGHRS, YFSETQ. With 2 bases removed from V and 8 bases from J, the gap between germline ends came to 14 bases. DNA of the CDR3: TGCGCCAGCAGCTTAATCGAGGGATTTGATTCACCCCTCCACTTT. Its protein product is CASSLIEGFDSPLHF.

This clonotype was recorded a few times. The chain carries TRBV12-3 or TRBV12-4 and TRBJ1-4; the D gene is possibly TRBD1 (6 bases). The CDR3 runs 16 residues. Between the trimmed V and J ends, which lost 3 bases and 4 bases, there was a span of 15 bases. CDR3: CASSFRGPGGNEKLFF. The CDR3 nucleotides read TGTGCCAGCAGTTTCAGGGGCCCTGGGGGTAATGAAAAACTGTTTTTT.

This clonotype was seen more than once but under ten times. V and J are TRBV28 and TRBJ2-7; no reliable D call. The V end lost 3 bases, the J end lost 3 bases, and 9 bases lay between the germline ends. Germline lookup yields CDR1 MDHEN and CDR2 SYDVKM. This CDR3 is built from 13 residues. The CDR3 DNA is TGTGCCAGCAGTTTTCAGGCCAACTACGAGCAGTACTTC. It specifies CASSFQANYEQYF. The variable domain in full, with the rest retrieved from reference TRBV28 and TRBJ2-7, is DVKVTQSSRYLVKRTGEKVFLECVQDMDHENMFWYRQDPGLGLRLIYFSYDVKMKEKGDIPEGYSVSREKKERFSLILESASTNQTSMYLCASSFQANYEQYFGPGTRLTVT.

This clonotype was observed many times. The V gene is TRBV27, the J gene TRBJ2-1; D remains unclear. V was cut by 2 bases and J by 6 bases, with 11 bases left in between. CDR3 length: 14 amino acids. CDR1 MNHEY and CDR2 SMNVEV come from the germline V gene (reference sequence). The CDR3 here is CASSLGKRGNEQFF. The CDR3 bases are TGTGCCAGCAGTTTAGGGAAACGAGGCAATGAGCAGTTCTTC.

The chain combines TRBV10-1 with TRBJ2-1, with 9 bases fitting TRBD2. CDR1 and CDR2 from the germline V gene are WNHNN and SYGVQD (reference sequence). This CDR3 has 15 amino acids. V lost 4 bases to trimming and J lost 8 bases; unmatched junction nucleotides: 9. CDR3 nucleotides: TGCGCCAGCAGTGGGGCGGGAGGGCGTTTGGATGAGCAGTTCTTC. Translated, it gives CASSGAGGRLDEQFF.

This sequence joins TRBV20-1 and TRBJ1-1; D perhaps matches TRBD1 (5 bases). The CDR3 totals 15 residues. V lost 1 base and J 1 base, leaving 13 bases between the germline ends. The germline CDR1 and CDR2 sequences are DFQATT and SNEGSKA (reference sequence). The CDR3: CSARGGSTGNTEAFF. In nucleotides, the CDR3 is TGCAGTGCTAGAGGAGGGTCTACAGGGAACACTGAAGCTTTCTTT.

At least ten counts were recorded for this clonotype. CDR3 DNA sequence: TGTGCCACCAGCAGAGATCTTGGGTCCGGGGAGCTGTTTTTT. Its translation: CATSRDLGSGELFF. V is TRBV15 and J is TRBJ2-2; D is unresolved. V lost 0 bases, J lost 6 bases, and 8 bases lay in between. From germline, CDR1 is LNHNV and CDR2 YYDKDF (reference sequence). This CDR3 comprises 14 residues. The entire variable domain, with the rest obtained from reference TRBV15 and TRBJ2-2, is as follows: DAMVIQNPRYQVTQFGKPVTLSCSQTLNHNVMYWYQQKSSQAPKLLFHYYDKDFNNEADTPDNFQSRRPNTSFCFLDIRSPGLGDTAMYLCATSRDLGSGELFFGEGSRLTVL.

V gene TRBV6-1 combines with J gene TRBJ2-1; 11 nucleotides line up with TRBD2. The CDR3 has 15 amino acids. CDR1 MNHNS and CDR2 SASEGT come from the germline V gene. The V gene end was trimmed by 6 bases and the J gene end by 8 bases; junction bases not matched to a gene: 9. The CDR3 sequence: CASSSGTSGADEQFF. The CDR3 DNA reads TGTGCCAGCAGCTCCGGGACTAGCGGAGCAGATGAGCAGTTCTTC.

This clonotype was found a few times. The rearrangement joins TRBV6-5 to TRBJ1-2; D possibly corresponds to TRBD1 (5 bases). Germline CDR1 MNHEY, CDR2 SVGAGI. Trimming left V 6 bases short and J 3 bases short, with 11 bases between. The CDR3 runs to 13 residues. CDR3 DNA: TGTGCCAGCAGATTAGACAGCCACTATGGCTACACCTTC. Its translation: CASRLDSHYGYTF.

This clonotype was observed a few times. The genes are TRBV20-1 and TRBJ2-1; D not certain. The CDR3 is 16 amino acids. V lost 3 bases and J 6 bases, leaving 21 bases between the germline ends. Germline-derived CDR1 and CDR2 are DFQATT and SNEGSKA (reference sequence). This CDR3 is CSASLTRAKKGNEQFF. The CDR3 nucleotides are TGCAGTGCTAGCTTAACCCGGGCCAAAAAGGGCAATGAGCAGTTCTTC.

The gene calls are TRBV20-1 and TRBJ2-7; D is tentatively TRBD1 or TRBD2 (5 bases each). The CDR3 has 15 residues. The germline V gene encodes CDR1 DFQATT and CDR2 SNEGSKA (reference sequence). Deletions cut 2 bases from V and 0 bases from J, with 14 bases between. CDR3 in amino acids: CSARPKGTSSYEQYF. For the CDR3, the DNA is TGCAGTGCTAGACCGAAAGGGACCAGCTCCTACGAGCAGTACTTC.

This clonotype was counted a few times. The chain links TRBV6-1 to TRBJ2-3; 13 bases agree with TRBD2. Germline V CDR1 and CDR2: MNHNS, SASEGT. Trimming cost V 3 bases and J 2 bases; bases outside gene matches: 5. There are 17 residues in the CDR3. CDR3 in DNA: TGTGCCAGCAGTGATACTACTAGCGGGAGGGTCACAGATACGCAGTATTTT. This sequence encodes CASSDTTSGRVTDTQYF.